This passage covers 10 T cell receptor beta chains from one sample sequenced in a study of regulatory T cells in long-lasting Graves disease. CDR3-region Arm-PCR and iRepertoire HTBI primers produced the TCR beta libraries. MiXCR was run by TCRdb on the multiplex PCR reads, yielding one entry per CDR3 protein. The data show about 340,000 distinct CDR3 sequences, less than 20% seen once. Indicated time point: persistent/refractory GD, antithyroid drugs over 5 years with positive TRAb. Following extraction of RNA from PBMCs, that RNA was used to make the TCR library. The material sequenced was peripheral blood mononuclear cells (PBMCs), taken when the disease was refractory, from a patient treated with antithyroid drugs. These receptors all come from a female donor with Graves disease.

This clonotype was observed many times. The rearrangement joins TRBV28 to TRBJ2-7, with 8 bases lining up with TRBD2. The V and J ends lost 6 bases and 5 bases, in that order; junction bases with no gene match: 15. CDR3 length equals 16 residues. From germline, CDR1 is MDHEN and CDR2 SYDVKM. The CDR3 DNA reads TGTGCCAGCAGCTCTTCCCGAGGAGCGGGAGCCCACGAGCAGTACTTC. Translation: CASSSSRGAGAHEQYF.

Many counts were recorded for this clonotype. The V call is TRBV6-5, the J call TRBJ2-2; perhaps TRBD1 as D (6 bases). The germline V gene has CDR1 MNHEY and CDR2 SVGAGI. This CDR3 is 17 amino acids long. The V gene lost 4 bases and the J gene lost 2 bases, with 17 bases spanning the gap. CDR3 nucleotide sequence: TGTGCCAGCAGTTGGATCACCGGGACACCTAACACCGGGGAGCTGTTTTTT. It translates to CASSWITGTPNTGELFF.

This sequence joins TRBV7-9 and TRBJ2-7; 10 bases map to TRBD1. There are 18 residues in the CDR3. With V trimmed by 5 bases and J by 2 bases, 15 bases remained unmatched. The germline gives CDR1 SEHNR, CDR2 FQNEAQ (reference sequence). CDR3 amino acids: CASSPKRDRGRATYEQYF. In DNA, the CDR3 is TGTGCCAGCAGCCCCAAGCGGGACAGGGGACGGGCTACCTACGAGCAGTACTTC.

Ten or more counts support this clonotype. The CDR3 sequence is CASSWERGDSYEQYF. The CDR3 DNA sequence: TGTGCCAGCTCGTGGGAGCGGGGGGATTCCTACGAGCAGTACTTC. The V and J genes are TRBV6-1 and TRBJ2-7; TRBD2 matches at 9 bases. This CDR3 is 15 amino acids long. With V trimmed by 8 bases and J by 1 base, 9 bases remained unmatched. From germline, CDR1 is MNHNS and CDR2 SASEGT.

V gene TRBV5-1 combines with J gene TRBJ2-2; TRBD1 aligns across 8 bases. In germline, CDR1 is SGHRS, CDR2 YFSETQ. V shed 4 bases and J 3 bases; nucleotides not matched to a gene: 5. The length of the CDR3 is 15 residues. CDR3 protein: CASSNGQGYTGELFF. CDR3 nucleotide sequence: TGCGCCAGCAGCAACGGACAGGGTTACACCGGGGAGCTGTTTTTT.

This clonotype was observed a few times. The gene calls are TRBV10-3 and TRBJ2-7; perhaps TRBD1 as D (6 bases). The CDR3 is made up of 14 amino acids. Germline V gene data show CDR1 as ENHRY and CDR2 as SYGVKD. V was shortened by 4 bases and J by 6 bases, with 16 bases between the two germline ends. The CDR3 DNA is TGTGCCATCAGTGTGGACAGAATCGGCCCCGAGCAGTACTTC. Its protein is CAISVDRIGPEQYF.

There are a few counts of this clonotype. The CDR3 bases are TGCGCCAGCAGCTTGGATTTCAGCGGACGATCCAATGAGCAGTTCTTC. Its protein is CASSLDFSGRSNEQFF. The chain couples TRBV5-1 to TRBJ2-1, with a possible D match to TRBD2 (5 bases). Looked up from germline, CDR1 is SGHRS and CDR2 is YFSETQ. CDR3 length: 16 residues. V lost 0 bases and J lost 6, with 16 bases in between.

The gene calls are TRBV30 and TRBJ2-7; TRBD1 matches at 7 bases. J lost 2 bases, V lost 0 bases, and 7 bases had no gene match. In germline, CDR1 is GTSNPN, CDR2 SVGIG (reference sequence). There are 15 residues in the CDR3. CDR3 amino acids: CAWSVTGAPTYEQYF. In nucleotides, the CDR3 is TGTGCCTGGAGTGTTACAGGGGCCCCCACCTACGAGCAGTACTTC.

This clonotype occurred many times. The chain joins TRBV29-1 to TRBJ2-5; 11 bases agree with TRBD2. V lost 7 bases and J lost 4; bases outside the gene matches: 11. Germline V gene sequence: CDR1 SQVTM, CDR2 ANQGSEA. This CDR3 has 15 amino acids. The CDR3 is CSGRALAGEGETQYF. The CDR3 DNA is TGCAGCGGGCGGGCACTAGCGGGAGAAGGAGAGACCCAGTACTTC.

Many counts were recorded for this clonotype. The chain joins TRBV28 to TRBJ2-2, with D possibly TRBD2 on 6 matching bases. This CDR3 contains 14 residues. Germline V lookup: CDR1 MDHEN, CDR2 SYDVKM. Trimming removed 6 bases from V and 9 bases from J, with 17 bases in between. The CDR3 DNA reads TGTGCCAGCAGAAGTCGCGGGGTCCGCAGGGAGCTGTTTTTT. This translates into CASRSRGVRRELFF.